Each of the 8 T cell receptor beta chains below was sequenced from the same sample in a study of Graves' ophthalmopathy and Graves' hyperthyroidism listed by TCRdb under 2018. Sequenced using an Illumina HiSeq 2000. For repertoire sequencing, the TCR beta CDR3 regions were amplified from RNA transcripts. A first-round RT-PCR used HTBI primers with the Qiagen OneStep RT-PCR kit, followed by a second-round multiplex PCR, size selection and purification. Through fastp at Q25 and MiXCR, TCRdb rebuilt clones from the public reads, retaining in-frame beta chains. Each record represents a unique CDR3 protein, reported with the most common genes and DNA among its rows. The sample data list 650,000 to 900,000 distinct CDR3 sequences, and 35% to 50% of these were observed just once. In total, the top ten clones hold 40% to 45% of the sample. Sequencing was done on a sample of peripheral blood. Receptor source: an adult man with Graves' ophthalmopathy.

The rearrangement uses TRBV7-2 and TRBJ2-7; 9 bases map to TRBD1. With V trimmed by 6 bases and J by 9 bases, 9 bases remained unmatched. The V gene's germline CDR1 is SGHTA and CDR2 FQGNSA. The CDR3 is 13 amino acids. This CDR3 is CASSSGTGSTQYF. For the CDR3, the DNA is TGTGCCAGCAGTTCCGGGACAGGGTCTACGCAGTACTTC. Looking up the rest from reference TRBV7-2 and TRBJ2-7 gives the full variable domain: GAGVSQSPSNKVTEKGKDVELRCDPISGHTALYWYRQSLGQGLEFLIYFQGNSAPDKSGLPSDRFSAERTGGSVSTLTIQRTQQEDSAVYLCASSSGTGSTQYFGPGTRLTVT.

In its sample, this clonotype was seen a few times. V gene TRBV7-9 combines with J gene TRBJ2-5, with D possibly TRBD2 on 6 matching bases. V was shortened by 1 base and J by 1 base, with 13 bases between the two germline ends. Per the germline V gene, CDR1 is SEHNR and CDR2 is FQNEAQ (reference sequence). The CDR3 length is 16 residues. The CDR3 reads CASSLVGGGLQETQYF. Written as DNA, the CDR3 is TGTGCCAGCAGCTTAGTGGGGGGTGGGCTCCAAGAGACCCAGTACTTC.

CDR3 loop: CASSLSPSGGQETQYF. CDR3 coding DNA: TGTGCCAGCAGCTTGTCCCCTAGCGGGGGACAAGAGACCCAGTACTTC. This rearrangement joins TRBV11-2 to TRBJ2-5; 10 bases are shared with TRBD2. Trimming cost V 3 bases and J 2 bases; bases outside gene matches: 6. There are 16 residues in the CDR3. The germline V gene encodes CDR1 SGHAT and CDR2 FQNNGV.

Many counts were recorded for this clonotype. The CDR3 reads CASSQTGFLYEAFF. CDR3 DNA: TGTGCCAGCAGCCAAACAGGGTTCCTATATGAAGCTTTCTTT. The chain combines TRBV11-1 with TRBJ1-1, with D possibly being TRBD1 (6 bases). The CDR3 contains 14 residues. CDR1 is SGHAT and CDR2 is FQDESV in the germline V gene (reference sequence). Trimming cost V 5 bases and J 7 bases, with 17 bases left between them.

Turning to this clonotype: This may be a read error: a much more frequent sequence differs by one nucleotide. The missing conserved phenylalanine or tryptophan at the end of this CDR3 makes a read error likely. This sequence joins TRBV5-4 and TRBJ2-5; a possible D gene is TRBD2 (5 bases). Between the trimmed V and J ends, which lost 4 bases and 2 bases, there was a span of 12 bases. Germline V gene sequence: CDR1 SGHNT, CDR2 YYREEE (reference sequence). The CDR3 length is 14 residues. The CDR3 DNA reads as TGTGCCAGCAGCCCACGGGAAAGACAAGAGACCCAGTACGTC. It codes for CASSPRERQETQYV.

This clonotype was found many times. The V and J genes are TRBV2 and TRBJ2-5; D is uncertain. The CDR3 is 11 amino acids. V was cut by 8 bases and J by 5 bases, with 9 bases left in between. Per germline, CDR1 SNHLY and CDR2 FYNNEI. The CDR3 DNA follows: TGTGCCAGCGCTAAATCCGAGACCCAGTACTTC. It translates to CASAKSETQYF.

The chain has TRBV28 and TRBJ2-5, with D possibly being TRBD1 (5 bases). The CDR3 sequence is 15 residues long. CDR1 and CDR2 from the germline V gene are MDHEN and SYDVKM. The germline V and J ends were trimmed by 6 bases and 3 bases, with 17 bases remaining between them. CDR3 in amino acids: CASSAPRQSKETQYF. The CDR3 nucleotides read TGTGCCAGCAGCGCTCCTCGACAGAGCAAAGAGACCCAGTACTTC.

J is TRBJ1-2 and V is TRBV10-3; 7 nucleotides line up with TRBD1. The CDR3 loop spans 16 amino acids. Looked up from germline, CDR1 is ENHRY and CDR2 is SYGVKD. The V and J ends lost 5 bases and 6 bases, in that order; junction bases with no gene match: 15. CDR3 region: CAISLGAGGNEDGYTF. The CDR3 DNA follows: TGTGCCATCAGTTTAGGGGCAGGGGGTAATGAGGATGGCTACACCTTC.